This TCR beta chain was profiled in a study of shared clonotypes between healthy human individuals. Per the germline V gene, CDR1 is LNHDA and CDR2 is SQIVND (reference sequence). CDR3 length: 15 amino acids. Trimming took 7 bases from V and 5 from J; bases not matched to a gene: 11. Generated by immunoSEQ multiplex PCR, the TCRdb table keeps only in-frame clones and is missing some. In the table there are roughly 380,000 clones, around 96% of which are singletons. This chain links TRBV19 with TRBJ1-5, with 7 bases that match TRBD1. The TCR sequence derives from a man aged 25 to 45 in good health. The specimen was memory CD8+ T cells sorted from blood. The subset denotes: CD45RO+ cells pooled with CCR7-negative TemRA cells. CDR3 residues: CASKNRQGKDQPQHF. CDR3 coding DNA: TGTGCCAGTAAAAATAGACAGGGTAAAGATCAGCCCCAGCATTTT.